This TCR beta chain stems from a study of blood T cell repertoires in COVID-19. The overall study: PBMCs, B-cell-depleted T cells, or T cells were the source of the cDNA or gDNA that made up the material.

Authors' methods: Nucleated cell counts were estimated from reference gene primer amplification. TCRdb's copy holds only in-frame clones and misses some; the assay was immunoSEQ multiplex PCR. D and trimming were read from the DNA, whereas the V and J calls and clone size are those reported in that table. The table lists roughly 14,000 clones, around 91% of them singletons. This CDR3 is built from 16 residues. V dropped 4 bases and J dropped 0; count of bases not matched to a gene: 4. CDR1 is LGHDT, CDR2 YNNKEL, per germline (reference sequence). The chain combines TRBV3-1 (or the pseudogene TRBV3-2) with TRBJ2-1; 9 bases agree with TRBD2. Sequenced material: peripheral blood. The sequence derives from a man aged 45-60 years with active COVID-19. The CDR3 DNA follows: TGTGCCAGCAGCCTAAGAGCGGGAGGCTCCTACAATGAGCAGTTCTTC. Protein: CASSLRAGGSYNEQFF.